This T cell receptor beta chain was found in a study of blood T cell repertoires in COVID-19. The CDR3 is 16 amino acids. Germline CDR1 LGHNA, CDR2 YNFKEQ. V dropped 1 base and J dropped 4 bases, with 15 bases sitting between them. Sequencing was performed with immunoSEQ multiplex PCR; in TCRdb, only in-frame clones are kept and a portion is missing. The sample holds nearly 300,000 clones; about 90% are singletons and the top ten take under 3.5%. All exposed participants met a person with COVID-19 within 2 weeks before entering the study. V usage is TRBV4-2 and J usage is TRBJ2-3; no clear D. This receptor was taken from a woman aged 45-60 years who had been exposed to COVID-19. The sample taken for sequencing was PBMCs or T cells enriched from blood (not recorded which). CDR3 DNA sequence: TGTGCCAGCAGCCAAGTTCTAGAAGGCCTCGCAGATACGCAGTATTTT. Amino acid sequence: CASSQVLEGLADTQYF.